Listed below are T cell receptor beta chains from one sample, sequenced in a study of blood T cell repertoires in COVID-19. Using immunoSEQ multiplex PCR, the repertoire was profiled, and TCRdb retains in-frame clones only, with some absent. The data contain 100,000 to 150,000 clones, approximately 83% of them singletons. Sample: peripheral blood. These receptors all come from an elderly man with active or convalescent COVID-19. Both conserved end residues are part of each CDR3. A D gene is named only where the DNA matches it firmly. The size field is filled for only some rows; it gives once, few, many or a size class.

d_call	j_call	clone_size	cdr3_length	v_call	cdr3_aa	cdr3_nt
.	TRBJ2-7	.	14	TRBV27	CASSLSGQSYEQYF	TGTGCCAGCAGTTTATCGGGACAAAGCTACGAGCAGTACTTC
TRBD1	TRBJ1-2	.	16	TRBV6-1	CASSADRGAHTGGYTF	TGTGCCAGCAGTGCCGACAGGGGCGCTCATACGGGCGGCTACACCTTC
.	TRBJ1-2	.	14	TRBV25-1	CASSPPGTYSGYTF	TGTGCCAGCAGTCCCCCTGGGACATATTCTGGCTACACCTTC
TRBD1	TRBJ1-5	.	16	TRBV15	CAPPSKTGGSNQPQHF	TGTGCCCCCCCGTCCAAAACAGGGGGTAGCAATCAGCCCCAGCATTTT
.	TRBJ1-1	.	14	TRBV4-1	CASSQEEEATEAFF	TGCGCCAGCAGCCAAGAGGAGGAGGCCACTGAAGCTTTCTTT
.	TRBJ1-5	.	14	TRBV18	CASSPNPVKQPQHF	TGTGCCAGCTCACCAAACCCGGTAAAGCAGCCCCAGCATTTT
.	TRBJ1-4	.	15	TRBV5-4	CASSSRGGPQEKLFF	TGTGCCAGCAGCTCGAGGGGGGGGCCGCAAGAAAAACTGTTTTTT
.	TRBJ1-5	.	12	TRBV3-1/TRBV3-2	CASGERFQPQHF	TGTGCCAGCGGCGAGAGGTTTCAGCCCCAGCATTTT
TRBD1	TRBJ1-2	.	12	TRBV10-3	CAISDGTVGYTF	TGTGCCATCAGTGACGGGACAGTGGGCTACACCTTC
.	TRBJ1-5	.	13	TRBV3-1/TRBV3-2	CASSQLSDQPQHF	TGTGCCAGCAGCCAACTCTCCGATCAGCCCCAGCATTTT
TRBD2	TRBJ2-1	.	16	TRBV5-1	CASSLDAGATHNEQFF	TGCGCCAGCAGCTTGGATGCGGGAGCTACTCACAATGAGCAGTTCTTC
.	TRBJ2-3	.	12	TRBV28	CASSSLPDTQYF	TGTGCCAGCAGTTCTCTTCCAGATACGCAGTATTTT
.	TRBJ2-2	.	15	TRBV7-9	CASSPNSAGTGELFF	TGTGCCAGCAGCCCCAACAGCGCGGGCACCGGGGAGCTGTTTTTT
.	TRBJ1-2	.	14	TRBV11-2	CASSENRDNYGYTF	TGTGCCAGCAGCGAAAACAGGGACAACTATGGCTACACCTTC
TRBD1	TRBJ1-1	.	14	TRBV28	CASSLGTANTEAFF	TGTGCCAGCAGCCTCGGGACAGCGAACACTGAAGCTTTCTTT
.	TRBJ1-2	.	17	TRBV7-8	CASSSDPQRRDNRGYTF	TGTGCCAGCAGCTCGGACCCCCAACGCCGGGACAACCGGGGCTACACCTTC
TRBD1	TRBJ2-5	.	16	TRBV7-9	CASSLAWDRQQETQYF	TGTGCCAGCAGCTTAGCGTGGGACAGACAACAAGAGACCCAGTACTTC
.	TRBJ1-1	few	16	TRBV10-3	CAISDPGFTSNTEAFF	TGTGCCATCAGTGATCCGGGGTTCACATCTAACACTGAAGCTTTCTTT
.	TRBJ2-4	.	15	TRBV29-1	CSVRGMGGGQWIQYF	TGCAGCGTGAGGGGGATGGGAGGGGGTCAATGGATTCAGTACTTC
.	TRBJ1-5	.	12	TRBV15	CATSRAGQPQHF	TGTGCCACCAGCAGAGCGGGTCAGCCCCAGCATTTT
.	TRBJ1-5	once	14	TRBV7-2	CASSRDRYNQPQHF	TGTGCCAGCAGTCGAGACAGGTACAATCAGCCCCAGCATTTT
TRBD2	TRBJ2-2	once	16	TRBV6-5	CASRYDPSGGPGELFF	TGTGCCAGCAGATACGACCCTAGCGGGGGGCCCGGGGAGCTGTTTTTT
.	TRBJ1-2	few	15	TRBV7-2	CASRPGGGANYGYTF	TGTGCCAGCAGACCGGGGGGCGGAGCTAACTATGGCTACACCTTC
TRBD2	TRBJ2-3	.	16	TRBV5-4	CASSWRLAGETDTQYF	TGTGCCAGCAGCTGGAGACTAGCGGGGGAAACAGATACGCAGTATTTT
.	TRBJ2-3	.	16	TRBV24-1	CATSDLRSQGTDTQYF	TGTGCCACCAGTGATTTAAGGTCGCAGGGCACAGATACGCAGTATTTT
TRBD2	TRBJ2-1	.	15	TRBV7-9	CASSLVAGTYNEQFF	TGTGCCAGCAGCTTAGTAGCGGGGACGTACAATGAGCAGTTCTTC
.	TRBJ1-4	.	15	TRBV24-1	CATSDPRQLNEKLFF	TGTGCCACCAGTGACCCAAGACAATTAAATGAAAAACTGTTTTTT
.	TRBJ2-2	.	11	TRBV29-1	CSVSRVGELFF	TGCAGCGTTAGCAGGGTTGGGGAGCTGTTTTTT
TRBD1	TRBJ1-3	.	15	TRBV18	CASSPPGQGRNTIYF	TGTGCCAGCTCACCACCGGGACAGGGGCGGAACACCATATATTTT
.	TRBJ1-1	.	13	TRBV27	CASSLMADTEAFF	TGTGCCAGCAGTTTAATGGCTGATACTGAAGCTTTCTTT
.	TRBJ1-5	.	12	TRBV6-1	CASSESSQPQHF	TGTGCCAGCAGTGAATCGAGCCAGCCCCAGCATTTT
TRBD2	TRBJ2-5	.	18	TRBV10-3	CAISATSGGTLKEETQYF	TGTGCCATCAGTGCCACTAGCGGGGGGACCCTTAAAGAAGAGACCCAGTACTTC
.	TRBJ2-6	once	13	TRBV25-1	CALQPSGANVLTF	TGTGCCTTACAGCCTTCTGGGGCCAACGTCCTGACTTTC
TRBD1	TRBJ2-7	.	16	TRBV2	CASKSPGQDFSYEQYF	TGTGCCAGCAAGTCTCCCGGACAGGACTTCTCCTACGAGCAGTACTTC
.	TRBJ1-2	.	18	TRBV7-2	CASSLVRQGRGGDYGYTF	TGTGCCAGCAGCTTAGTTCGTCAAGGGCGAGGAGGGGACTATGGCTACACCTTC
.	TRBJ1-3	.	14	TRBV5-6	CASSLQDSGNTIYF	TGTGCCAGCAGCTTACAGGACTCTGGAAACACCATATATTTT
.	TRBJ1-4	.	16	TRBV5-1	CASSGGVIATNEKLFF	TGCGCCAGCAGTGGCGGGGTCATTGCAACTAATGAAAAACTGTTTTTT
TRBD1	TRBJ2-4	.	16	TRBV30	CAWSVRDRIAKNIQYF	TGTGCCTGGAGTGTAAGGGACAGGATAGCCAAAAACATTCAGTACTTC
TRBD1	TRBJ1-5	once	18	TRBV19	CASSIGGQRLTSNQPQHF	TGTGCCAGTAGTATTGGGGGACAGCGGCTTACTAGCAATCAGCCCCAGCATTTT
TRBD1	TRBJ1-2	.	15	TRBV2	CASSDDDREFSGYTF	TGTGCCAGCAGTGACGACGACAGGGAATTTAGCGGCTACACCTTC
.	TRBJ2-1	.	15	TRBV27	CASSLRVLPYNEQFF	TGTGCCAGCAGTTTACGAGTTTTACCCTACAATGAGCAGTTCTTC
TRBD1	TRBJ1-1	.	17	TRBV9	CASSVGYGRGRNTEAFF	TGTGCCAGCAGCGTAGGCTACGGGAGGGGGCGGAACACTGAAGCTTTCTTT
TRBD1	TRBJ2-5	.	13	TRBV29-1	CSVVQGGRETQYF	TGCAGCGTTGTACAGGGGGGTAGGGAGACCCAGTACTTC
.	TRBJ2-7	few	14	TRBV7-8	CASSLGIYPYEQYF	TGTGCCAGCAGCTTAGGCATCTACCCCTACGAGCAGTACTTC
TRBD1	TRBJ1-4	.	19	TRBV5-5	CASETWTGGRSSTNEKLFF	TGTGCCAGCGAGACTTGGACAGGGGGCCGGTCATCAACTAATGAAAAACTGTTTTTT
TRBD1	TRBJ1-4	.	15	TRBV4-1	CASSQETGTGEKLFF	TGCGCCAGCAGCCAAGAGACAGGGACGGGCGAAAAACTGTTTTTT
.	TRBJ1-5	.	13	TRBV28	CASVGGINQPQHF	TGTGCCAGCGTGGGGGGAATCAATCAGCCCCAGCATTTT
.	TRBJ2-5	.	16	TRBV28	CASSSNPTTTLETQYF	TGTGCCAGCAGTTCCAACCCAACGACTACACTGGAGACCCAGTACTTC